This is a list of T cell receptor beta chains from one sample in a study of blood T cell repertoires in COVID-19. The method was immunoSEQ multiplex PCR; TCRdb's version includes in-frame clones alone and lacks a portion of them. This sample has about 370,000 clones; around 90% occur once, and the top ten carry approximately 3%. The sample consisted of peripheral blood. Source of these receptors: a woman in her 30s with COVID-19, enrolled during active disease. CDR3s include the opening cysteine and the closing phenylalanine or tryptophan. D genes are given only for firm matches. Size tells how often a clone was seen (once, few, many) or the class of an expanded clone, and some rows leave it out.

V: TRBV29-1; D: TRBD1; J: TRBJ2-5; size: few; DNA: TGCAGCGCCACAGACAGGGTTCGGTTGGTCGAGACCCAGTACTTC; CDR3: CSATDRVRLVETQYF
V: TRBV29-1; D: TRBD1; J: TRBJ2-7; size: .; DNA: TGCAGCGTTGAAGAATTCCGACAGGGGGCCTACGAGCAGTACTTC; CDR3: CSVEEFRQGAYEQYF
V: TRBV11-2; D: TRBD1; J: TRBJ1-2; size: .; DNA: TGTGCCAGCAGCCCGCCGACAGGGTGGGGCTACACCTTC; CDR3: CASSPPTGWGYTF
V: TRBV19; D: .; J: TRBJ2-1; size: .; DNA: TGTGCCAGTAGTATTGGGGGTCGGCGGGGGCCCTACAATGAGCAGTTCTTC; CDR3: CASSIGGRRGPYNEQFF
V: TRBV5-6; D: TRBD2; J: TRBJ2-5; size: .; DNA: TGTGCCAGTAAGGGACTAGCGGGGTCCGGGGGGACCCAGTACTTC; CDR3: CASKGLAGSGGTQYF
V: TRBV6-2/TRBV6-3; D: TRBD1; J: TRBJ2-7; size: .; DNA: TGTGCCAGCAGTCGCCTTATGGGACAGGGTCCCTACGAGCAGTACTTC; CDR3: CASSRLMGQGPYEQYF
V: TRBV10-1; D: TRBD2; J: TRBJ2-5; size: .; DNA: TGCGCCAGCAGTGAGGGCGGGAGGGCCCAAGAGACCCAGTACTTC; CDR3: CASSEGGRAQETQYF
V: TRBV19; D: .; J: TRBJ1-3; size: .; DNA: TGTGCCAGTACTCCGACAGGCCCCTCTGGAAACACCATATATTTT; CDR3: CASTPTGPSGNTIYF
V: TRBV6-1; D: TRBD1; J: TRBJ1-1; size: few; DNA: TGTGCCAGCAGTGAAATGGGACAGTGGGGCCCGAACACTGAAGCTTTCTTT; CDR3: CASSEMGQWGPNTEAFF
V: TRBV10-3; D: TRBD1; J: TRBJ2-5; size: .; DNA: TGTGCCATCAGTGAGTCCCCCTACAGGGGGCAAGAGACCCAGTACTTC; CDR3: CAISESPYRGQETQYF
V: TRBV4-3; D: .; J: TRBJ2-6; size: .; DNA: TGCGCCAGCAGCCAAGTTCCGGGGATCTCTGGGGCCAACGTCCTGACTTTC; CDR3: CASSQVPGISGANVLTF
V: TRBV5-1; D: .; J: TRBJ2-3; size: .; DNA: TGCGCCAGCAGCTCGTCAGGGGGGTCACCAGATACGCAGTATTTT; CDR3: CASSSSGGSPDTQYF